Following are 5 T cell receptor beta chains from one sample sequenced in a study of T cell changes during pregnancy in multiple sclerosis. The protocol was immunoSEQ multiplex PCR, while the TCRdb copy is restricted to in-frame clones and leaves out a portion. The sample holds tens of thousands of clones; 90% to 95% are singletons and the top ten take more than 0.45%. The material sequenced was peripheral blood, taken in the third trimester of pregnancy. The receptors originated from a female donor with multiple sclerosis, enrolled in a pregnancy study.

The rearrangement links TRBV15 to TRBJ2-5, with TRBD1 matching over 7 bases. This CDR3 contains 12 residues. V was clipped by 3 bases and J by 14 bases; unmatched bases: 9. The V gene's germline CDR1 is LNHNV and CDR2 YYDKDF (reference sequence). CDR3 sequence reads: CATSRGGTEIYF. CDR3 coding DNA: TGTGCCACCAGCAGGGGTGGGACAGAGATTTACTTC.

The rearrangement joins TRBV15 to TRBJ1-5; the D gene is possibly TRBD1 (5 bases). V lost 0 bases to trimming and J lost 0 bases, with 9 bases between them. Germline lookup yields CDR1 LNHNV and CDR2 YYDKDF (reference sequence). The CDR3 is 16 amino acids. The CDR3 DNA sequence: TGTGCCACCAGCAGAGAAGGGGCCTTTAGCAATCAGCCCCAGCATTTT. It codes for CATSREGAFSNQPQHF.

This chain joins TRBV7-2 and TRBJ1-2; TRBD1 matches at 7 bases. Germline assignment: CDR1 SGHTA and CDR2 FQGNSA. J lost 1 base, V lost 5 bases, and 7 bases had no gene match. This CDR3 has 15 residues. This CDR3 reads CASSPDRTNNYGYTF. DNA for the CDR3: TGTGCCAGCAGCCCGGACAGGACGAATAACTATGGCTACACCTTC.

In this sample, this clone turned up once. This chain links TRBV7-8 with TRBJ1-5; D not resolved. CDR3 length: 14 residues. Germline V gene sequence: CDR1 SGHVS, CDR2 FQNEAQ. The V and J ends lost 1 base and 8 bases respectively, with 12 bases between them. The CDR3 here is CASSLGRGREPQHF. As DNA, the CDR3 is TGTGCCAGCAGCTTAGGGAGAGGGAGGGAGCCCCAGCATTTT.

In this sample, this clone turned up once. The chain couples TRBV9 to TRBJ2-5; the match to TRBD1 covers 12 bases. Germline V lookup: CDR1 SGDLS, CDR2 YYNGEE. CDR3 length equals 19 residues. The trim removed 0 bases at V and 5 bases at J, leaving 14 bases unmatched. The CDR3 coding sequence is TGTGCCAGCAGCGTAGGGGACAGGGGGCACCCCACAGGAGGGGAGACCCAGTACTTC. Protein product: CASSVGDRGHPTGGETQYF.